The 15 T cell receptor beta chains given below trace back to one sample, sequenced in a study of early T cells in non-severe SARS-CoV-2 infection. One entry per CDR3 protein results from TCRdb running MiXCR on the 5' RACE reads. This sample has about 50,000 distinct CDR3 sequences; over 9.5% occur once, and the top ten carry approximately 6.5%. Sequences were obtained from whole blood. These receptors all come from an adult who was a healthcare worker with PCR-confirmed SARS-CoV-2 infection or an uninfected control (not recorded which).

This clonotype came up many times. The CDR3 spells CASSLGGGRTYEQYF. CDR3 coding DNA: TGTGCCAGCAGCTTGGGTGGCGGGAGAACCTACGAGCAGTACTTC. The V gene is TRBV5-5, the J gene TRBJ2-7; 7 bases line up with TRBD2. Germline V gene sequence: CDR1 SGHKS, CDR2 YYEKEE (reference sequence). The CDR3 loop spans 15 amino acids. V dropped 0 bases and J dropped 2; count of bases not matched to a gene: 5.

This clonotype has ten or more counts. This chain joins TRBV5-4 and TRBJ2-1; 11 bases agree with TRBD2. Germline V gives CDR1 SGHNT, CDR2 YYREEE (reference sequence). The CDR3 runs 16 residues. V lost 4 bases and J lost 4; bases outside the gene matches: 7. CDR3 amino acids: CASSVARLAGYNEQFF. DNA for the CDR3: TGTGCCAGCAGCGTAGCCCGACTAGCGGGGTACAATGAGCAGTTCTTC.

This clonotype was detected many times. This chain joins TRBV5-4 and TRBJ2-1; D is unresolved. The ends were cut back, 8 bases at V and 3 bases at J, with 6 bases in the middle. The CDR3 is 11 residues long. CDR1 is SGHNT and CDR2 is YYREEE in the germline V gene (reference sequence). The CDR3 region is CASTYYNEQFF. For the CDR3, the DNA is TGTGCCAGTACCTACTACAATGAGCAGTTCTTC.

This chain uses TRBV27 with TRBJ2-6; no clear D gene. V was shortened by 5 bases and J by 6 bases, with 14 bases between the two germline ends. Germline CDR1 MNHEY, CDR2 SMNVEV (reference sequence). The CDR3 loop spans 15 amino acids. CDR3 sequence reads: CASSPTVREANVLTF. CDR3 coding DNA: TGTGCCAGCAGTCCCACTGTGCGAGAGGCCAACGTCCTGACTTTC. Based on the CDR3 plus reference TRBV27 and TRBJ2-6, the full variable domain is EAQVTQNPRYLITVTGKKLTVTCSQNMNHEYMSWYRQDPGLGLRQIYYSMNVEVTDKGDVPEGYKVSRKEKRNFPLILESPSPNQTSLYFCASSPTVREANVLTFGAGSRLTVL.

This clonotype has only a few counts. This rearrangement joins TRBV24-1 to TRBJ2-1, with TRBD2 matching over 8 bases. The CDR3 runs 15 residues. Germline CDR1 is KGHDR and CDR2 is SFDVKD. The V segment lost 3 bases and the J segment 4 bases; nucleotides outside the gene matches: 4. The CDR3 nucleotides read TGTGCCACCAGTGATAAGACTAGCGCTTACAATGAGCAGTTCTTC. Encoded protein: CATSDKTSAYNEQFF.

The table lists this clonotype with many counts. The rearrangement joins TRBV15 to TRBJ1-5; D is ambiguous. CDR1 is LNHNV, CDR2 YYDKDF, per germline (reference sequence). V gave up 3 bases and J gave up 5 bases, with 11 bases separating them. CDR3 length: 14 amino acids. Here the CDR3 reads CATSRGIPHQPQHF. The CDR3 DNA reads as TGTGCCACCAGCAGGGGGATTCCACATCAGCCCCAGCATTTT.

This clonotype was counted many times. The genes are TRBV5-1 and TRBJ2-5, with 9 nucleotides matching TRBD2. The CDR3 has 15 residues. Germline V gene sequence: CDR1 SGHRS, CDR2 YFSETQ. V lost 0 bases, J lost 2 bases, and 2 bases stayed unmatched. CDR3 sequence (DNA): TGCGCCAGCAGCTTGGCCCTAGCGGGACAAGAGACCCAGTACTTC. Its protein product is CASSLALAGQETQYF.

This clonotype was observed many times. The genes are TRBV6-2 or TRBV6-3 and TRBJ2-1, with 9 bases lining up with TRBD2. Germline V gives CDR1 MNHEY, CDR2 SVGEGT. This CDR3 is built from 17 residues. J lost 2 bases, V lost 2 bases, and 7 bases had no gene match. The CDR3 DNA reads as TGTGCCAGCAGTTACCGGCTAGCGGGGCCCGCCTACAATGAGCAGTTCTTC. Its protein product is CASSYRLAGPAYNEQFF.

The chain uses TRBV20-1 and TRBJ2-1, with no clear D. V was pared by 6 bases and J by 4 bases, with 7 bases between. Germline lookup yields CDR1 DFQATT and CDR2 SNEGSKA (reference sequence). This CDR3 contains 11 residues. The CDR3: CSARPYNEQFF. In DNA, the CDR3 is TGCAGTGCCCGACCATACAATGAGCAGTTCTTC.

The table lists this clonotype with a few counts. The chain joins TRBV29-1 to TRBJ2-5; tentatively, D is TRBD2 (6 bases). This CDR3 comprises 14 residues. V lost 6 bases and J 5 bases, leaving 19 bases between the germline ends. The germline V gene has CDR1 SQVTM and CDR2 ANQGSEA. In nucleotides, the CDR3 is TGCAGCGTCGGGGAGGTGGGTCTAACGGAGACCCAGTACTTC. Residues: CSVGEVGLTETQYF.

The table lists this clonotype with a few counts. The J gene is TRBJ2-7, the V gene TRBV5-1; D is possibly TRBD1 or TRBD2 (5 bases each). V was clipped by 4 bases and J by 4 bases, with 21 bases between them. This CDR3 region has 16 residues. The germline CDR1 and CDR2 sequences are SGHRS and YFSETQ. CDR3 coding DNA: TGCGCCAGCAGCCGAGGGGCAGGCCCCTCGAATTACGAGCAGTACTTC. Amino acids: CASSRGAGPSNYEQYF. Full variable domain (outside the CDR3, taken from reference TRBV5-1 and TRBJ2-7): KAGVTQTPRYLIKTRGQQVTLSCSPISGHRSVSWYQQTPGQGLQFLFEYFSETQRNKGNFPGRFSGRQFSNSRSEMNVSTLELGDSALYLCASSRGAGPSNYEQYFGPGTRLTVT.

Many counts were recorded for this clonotype. The chain couples TRBV5-6 to TRBJ2-1; D remains unclear. The ends were cut back, 0 bases at V and 5 bases at J, with 9 bases in the middle. This CDR3 is 14 amino acids long. Germline loops: CDR1 SGHDT, CDR2 YYEEEE. The DNA of the CDR3 is TGTGCCAGCAGCTTGGCCCTCGCCCACAATGAGCAGTTCTTC. Its translation is CASSLALAHNEQFF.

This clonotype showed up many times. This chain links TRBV18 with TRBJ2-3; no definite D call. The CDR3 is 15 amino acids. V shed 4 bases and J shed 1 base, with 12 bases lying between them. The germline gives CDR1 KGHSH, CDR2 LQKENI. The CDR3 region is CASSRESLGTDTQYF. CDR3 DNA sequence: TGTGCCAGCTCACGTGAAAGCCTTGGCACAGATACGCAGTATTTT.

This clonotype was found many times. This chain links TRBV7-2 with TRBJ1-1; no definite D call. The CDR3 extends over 14 amino acids. Trimming removed 1 base at V and 1 base at J, with 7 bases between. Germline CDR1 SGHTA, CDR2 FQGNSA. The CDR3 DNA reads TGTGCCAGCAGCTTAGAATTCCGGAACACTGAAGCTTTCTTT. Its translation is CASSLEFRNTEAFF. The full variable domain, completed using reference TRBV7-2 and TRBJ1-1, is GAGVSQSPSNKVTEKGKDVELRCDPISGHTALYWYRQSLGQGLEFLIYFQGNSAPDKSGLPSDRFSAERTGGSVSTLTIQRTQQEDSAVYLCASSLEFRNTEAFFGQGTRLTVV.

The rearrangement uses TRBV5-6 and TRBJ2-7, with D uncertain. The CDR3 is 14 residues long. Germline V lookup: CDR1 SGHDT, CDR2 YYEEEE. Trimming cost V 1 base and J 1 base, with 9 bases left between them. The CDR3 DNA follows: TGTGCCAGCAGCTTGTTTGGGGTGTCCTACGAGCAGTACTTC. Its protein is CASSLFGVSYEQYF.